These 19 T cell receptor beta chains share one sample of origin, sequenced in a study of patients and donors after allogeneic stem cell transplantation. MiXCR, applied by TCRdb to the RT-PCR reads, yields one record per CDR3 protein. The sample records roughly 880,000 distinct CDR3 sequences, approximately 19% being singletons. Sequencing was done on a sample of blood, either unsorted or a sorted T cell fraction (not recorded which). All receptors come from a human donor who was either an allogeneic HSCT recipient or a stem cell or donor lymphocyte infusion donor (not recorded which). It is not recorded whose cells these are; they may come from a transplant donor.

The chain employs TRBV12-5 and TRBJ1-1, with a tentative D call TRBD1 (5 bases). V was pared by 6 bases and J by 0 bases, with 14 bases between. The CDR3 sequence is 15 residues long. Germline loops: CDR1 LGHNT, CDR2 FRNRAP. This CDR3 is CASGGTQEMNTEAFF. CDR3 sequence (DNA): TGTGCTAGTGGCGGGACGCAGGAGATGAACACTGAAGCTTTCTTT.

In its sample, this clonotype was seen a few times. The chain carries TRBV19 and TRBJ1-5; D is undetermined. Trimming stripped 0 bases from V and 3 bases from J, with 15 bases between. This CDR3 contains 17 residues. CDR1 and CDR2 (germline): LNHDA, SQIVND (reference sequence). The CDR3 sequence: CASSIDDRTSANQPQHF. The DNA of the CDR3 is TGTGCCAGTAGTATAGATGATCGAACCAGTGCCAATCAGCCCCAGCATTTT.

This chain links TRBV10-3 with TRBJ2-7, with TRBD1 matching 9 bases. CDR1 is ENHRY and CDR2 is SYGVKD in the germline V gene. This CDR3 has 13 residues. Unmatched junction bases numbered 4, after V lost 5 bases and J lost 5 bases. Here the CDR3 reads CAISRDRDNEQYF. The CDR3 DNA reads TGTGCCATCAGTAGGGACAGGGACAACGAGCAGTACTTC.

This clonotype was detected only a few times. V is TRBV2 and J is TRBJ2-7; the match to TRBD2 covers 9 bases. This CDR3 is built from 15 residues. The germline V gene has CDR1 SNHLY and CDR2 FYNNEI. The trim removed 1 base at V and 4 bases at J, leaving 5 bases unmatched. CDR3 residues: CASSEVREGGYEQYF. Written as DNA, the CDR3 is TGTGCCAGCAGTGAAGTGCGGGAGGGAGGTTACGAGCAGTACTTC.

The chain uses TRBV6-2 or TRBV6-3 and TRBJ2-2; D remains ambiguous. The CDR3 is made up of 17 amino acids. Germline CDR1 reads MNHEY; CDR2 reads SVGEGT. V was trimmed by 0 bases and J by 0 bases, leaving 11 bases between them. In DNA, the CDR3 is TGTGCCAGCAGTTACTCGGTGGCAGTCTCGAACACCGGGGAGCTGTTTTTT. This sequence encodes CASSYSVAVSNTGELFF.

This clonotype was picked up a small number of times. The J gene is TRBJ2-3, the V gene TRBV19; 7 positions match TRBD2. In germline, CDR1 is LNHDA, CDR2 SQIVND (reference sequence). The V and J ends lost 6 bases and 5 bases, in that order; junction bases with no gene match: 5. The CDR3 contains 13 residues. The DNA for the CDR3 is TGTGCCAGTAGATATTCGGGGGGAGATACGCAGTATTTT. Protein sequence: CASRYSGGDTQYF.

V usage is TRBV12-3 or TRBV12-4 and J usage is TRBJ2-1, with no clear D. The V gene lost 1 base and the J gene lost 6 bases, with 10 bases spanning the gap. The CDR3 contains 14 residues. The CDR3 here is CASSLEATRNEQFF. The CDR3 coding sequence is TGTGCCAGCAGTTTAGAGGCAACCCGCAATGAGCAGTTCTTC.

This clonotype turned up a few times. V gene TRBV27 combines with J gene TRBJ2-7, with 11 positions matching TRBD2. This CDR3 contains 14 residues. With 3 bases clipped from V and 6 bases from J, the junction kept 4 bases outside the gene matches. The germline CDR1 and CDR2 sequences are MNHEY and SMNVEV (reference sequence). The CDR3 nucleotides read TGTGCCAGCAGTTTCCAGGGACTAGCGGTCGAGCAGTACTTC. This codes for CASSFQGLAVEQYF.

This clonotype was detected ten times or more. V gene TRBV12-3 or TRBV12-4 combines with J gene TRBJ2-7; no reliable D call. V lost 4 bases and J lost 3, with 4 bases in between. The CDR3 has 11 residues. The chain's CDR3 is CASSYYYEQYF. Written as DNA, the CDR3 is TGTGCCAGCAGTTACTACTACGAGCAGTACTTC.

This clonotype was picked up a small number of times. The chain has TRBV18 and TRBJ2-5; D not resolved. Germline-derived CDR1 and CDR2 are KGHSH and LQKENI. Trimming removed 2 bases from V and 1 base from J, with 14 bases in between. The CDR3 totals 16 residues. CDR3 region: CASSPSRSGPQETQYF. CDR3 sequence (DNA): TGTGCCAGCTCACCATCTCGGTCGGGTCCCCAAGAGACCCAGTACTTC.

This clonotype was counted many times. The J gene is TRBJ1-3, the V gene TRBV20-1; D is uncertain. V shed 3 bases and J shed 8 bases, with 14 bases lying between them. The germline gives CDR1 DFQATT, CDR2 SNEGSKA (reference sequence). The CDR3 runs 13 residues. The CDR3 nucleotides are TGCAGTGCTAGTCATGTAAGGAGTGACACCATATATTTT. Its translation: CSASHVRSDTIYF.

In its sample, this clonotype was seen a few times. The chain joins TRBV4-3 to TRBJ2-3; D may correspond to TRBD1 or TRBD2 (5 bases each). Trimming took 4 bases from V and 6 from J, leaving 14 bases between them. CDR1 LGHNA and CDR2 YSLEER come from the germline V gene. This CDR3 has 14 amino acids. DNA for the CDR3: TGCGCCAGCAGCCCCGGGACCGCCCCTGATACGCAGTATTTT. Translation gives CASSPGTAPDTQYF.

J is TRBJ2-7 and V is TRBV5-1; D call uncertain. Trimming took 0 bases from V and 5 from J, leaving 12 bases between them. This CDR3 spans 14 amino acids. Germline CDR1 SGHRS, CDR2 YFSETQ. CDR3: CASSLGRVINEQYF. The CDR3 DNA sequence: TGCGCCAGCAGCTTGGGTCGGGTAATTAACGAGCAGTACTTC.

The chain couples TRBV7-9 to TRBJ1-6, with TRBD1 matching 7 bases. In germline, CDR1 is SEHNR, CDR2 FQNEAQ (reference sequence). The CDR3 totals 16 residues. V gave up 6 bases and J gave up 2 bases; unmatched junction bases: 7. The CDR3 coding sequence is TGTGCCAGCAGGAATCAGGGGGTCGCCTATAATTCACCCCTCCACTTT. Translation: CASRNQGVAYNSPLHF. Looking up the rest from reference TRBV7-9 and TRBJ1-6 gives the full variable domain: DTGVSQNPRHKITKRGQNVTFRCDPISEHNRLYWYRQTLGQGPEFLTYFQNEAQLEKSRLLSDRFSAERPKGSFSTLEIQRTEQGDSAMYLCASRNQGVAYNSPLHFGNGTRLTVT.

This chain joins TRBV20-1 and TRBJ2-3, with D uncertain. V was shortened by 3 bases and J by 0 bases, with 7 bases between the two germline ends. This CDR3 is built from 13 residues. In germline, CDR1 is DFQATT, CDR2 SNEGSKA (reference sequence). This CDR3 is CSASRISTDTQYF. DNA for the CDR3: TGCAGTGCTAGCCGTATTAGCACAGATACGCAGTATTTT.

The V call is TRBV12-3 or TRBV12-4, the J call TRBJ2-2, with 14 bases lining up with TRBD2. The CDR3 is made up of 19 amino acids. V lost 5 bases and J lost 0; bases outside the gene matches: 8. The CDR3 protein is CASSAGLAGGKTNTGELFF. For the CDR3, the DNA is TGTGCCAGCAGTGCAGGACTAGCGGGGGGCAAGACGAACACCGGGGAGCTGTTTTTT.

This clonotype was observed a few times. V and J are TRBV5-1 and TRBJ2-2; D may be TRBD1 (6 bases). CDR3 length: 14 amino acids. The ends were cut back, 3 bases at V and 4 bases at J, with 10 bases in the middle. Germline V gene sequence: CDR1 SGHRS, CDR2 YFSETQ. The CDR3 region is CASSSDRSTGELFF. The DNA for the CDR3 is TGCGCCAGCAGCTCCGACAGGTCCACCGGGGAGCTGTTTTTT.

This clonotype was seen a few times. The rearrangement joins TRBV7-9 to TRBJ2-7; the D gene could be TRBD1 or TRBD2 (6 bases each). Germline V gene sequence: CDR1 SEHNR, CDR2 FQNEAQ (reference sequence). This CDR3 is 15 amino acids long. V lost 6 bases and J 0 bases, leaving 15 bases between the germline ends. The DNA of the CDR3 is TGTGCCAGCAGGGAAAGTGGGGGGCCCTCCTACGAGCAGTACTTC. Translating gives CASRESGGPSYEQYF.

The chain combines TRBV4-2 with TRBJ1-4; no clear D. Trimming took off 0 bases at V and 8 bases at J, with 7 bases between the two ends. The V gene's germline CDR1 is LGHNA and CDR2 YNFKEQ. CDR3 length: 13 residues. The CDR3 DNA reads TGTGCCAGCAGCCAAGAATATGGCGAAAAACTGTTTTTT. Translation: CASSQEYGEKLFF.